This T cell receptor beta chain originates from a study of blood T cells in healthy people across ages. Concerning this clonotype itself: Its antigen is not known.

A second PCR of about 7 to 12 cycles used a sample-barcoded 5' primer and a J-beta primer mix. The template-switch adaptor was a 5' adaptor with 12 random nucleotides. It tagged each cDNA molecule. TCRdb analysed the 5' RACE reads with MiXCR anew, one entry per CDR3 protein. The table lists some 920,000 distinct CDR3 sequences, roughly 47% of them singletons. The length of the CDR3 is 13 residues. The germline V gene encodes CDR1 SNHLY and CDR2 FYNNEI. Overall study results and limits: It was found that TCR beta diversity correlated strongly with the percentage of naive T cells. Those diversity estimates obtained from one million T cells were thought to be underestimates.

There were healthy Caucasian individuals from Russia, aged roughly 6 to 100, serving as donors. The clonotype originates from a woman aged 55-69 years in good health. Sequencing used blood. The V gene is TRBV2, the J gene TRBJ2-7; tentatively, D is TRBD1 (6 bases). Near its end, the DNA agrees better with TRBJ2-5, so the J call may be wrong. CDR3 sequence: CASSVQRGETQYF. DNA of the CDR3: TGTGCCAGCAGTGTTCAGAGGGGGGAGACCCAGTACTTC.